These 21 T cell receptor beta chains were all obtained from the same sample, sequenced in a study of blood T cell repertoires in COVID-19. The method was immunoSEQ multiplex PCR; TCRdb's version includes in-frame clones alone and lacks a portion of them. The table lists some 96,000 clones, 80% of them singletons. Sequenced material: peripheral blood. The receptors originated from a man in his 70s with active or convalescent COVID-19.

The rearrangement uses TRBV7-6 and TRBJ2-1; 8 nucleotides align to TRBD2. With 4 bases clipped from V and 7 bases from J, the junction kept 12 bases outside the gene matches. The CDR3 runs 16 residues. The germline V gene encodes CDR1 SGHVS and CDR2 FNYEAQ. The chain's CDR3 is CASSYPRGGGDNEQFF. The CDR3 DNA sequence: TGTGCCAGCAGCTACCCCCGGGGGGGCGGTGATAATGAGCAGTTCTTC.

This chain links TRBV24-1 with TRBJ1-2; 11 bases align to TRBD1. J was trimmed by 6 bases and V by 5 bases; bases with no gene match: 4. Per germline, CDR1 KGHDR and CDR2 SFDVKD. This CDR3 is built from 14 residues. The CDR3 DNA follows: TGTGCCACCAGTGCCGGACAGGGGGCGGATGGCTACACCTTC. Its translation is CATSAGQGADGYTF.

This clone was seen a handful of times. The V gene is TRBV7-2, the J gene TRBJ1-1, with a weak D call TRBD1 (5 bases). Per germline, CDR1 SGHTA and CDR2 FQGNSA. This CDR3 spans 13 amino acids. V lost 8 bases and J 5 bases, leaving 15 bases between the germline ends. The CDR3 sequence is CASSRGRGTEAFF. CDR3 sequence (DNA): TGTGCCAGCTCAAGGGGAAGAGGTACTGAAGCTTTCTTT. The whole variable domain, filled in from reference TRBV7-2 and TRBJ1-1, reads GAGVSQSPSNKVTEKGKDVELRCDPISGHTALYWYRQSLGQGLEFLIYFQGNSAPDKSGLPSDRFSAERTGGSVSTLTIQRTQQEDSAVYLCASSRGRGTEAFFGQGTRLTVV.

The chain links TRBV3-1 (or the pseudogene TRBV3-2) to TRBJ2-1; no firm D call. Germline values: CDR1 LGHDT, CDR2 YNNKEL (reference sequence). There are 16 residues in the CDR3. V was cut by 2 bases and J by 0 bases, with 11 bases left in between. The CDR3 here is CASSQRLQSSYNEQFF. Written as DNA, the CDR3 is TGTGCCAGCAGCCAAAGGTTACAGAGCTCCTACAATGAGCAGTTCTTC.

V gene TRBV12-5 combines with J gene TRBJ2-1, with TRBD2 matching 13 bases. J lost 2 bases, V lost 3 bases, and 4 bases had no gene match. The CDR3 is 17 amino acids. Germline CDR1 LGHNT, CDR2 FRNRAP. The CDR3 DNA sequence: TGTGCTAGTGGTTTATCGGGGACTAGCGGGACCTACAATGAGCAGTTCTTC. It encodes CASGLSGTSGTYNEQFF.

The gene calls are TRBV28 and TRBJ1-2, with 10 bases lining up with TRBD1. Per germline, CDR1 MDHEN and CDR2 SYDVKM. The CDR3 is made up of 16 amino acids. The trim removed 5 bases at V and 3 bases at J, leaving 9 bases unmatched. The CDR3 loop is CASSPSGTGDDYGYTF. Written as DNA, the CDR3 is TGTGCCAGCAGTCCCTCCGGGACAGGGGACGACTATGGCTACACCTTC.

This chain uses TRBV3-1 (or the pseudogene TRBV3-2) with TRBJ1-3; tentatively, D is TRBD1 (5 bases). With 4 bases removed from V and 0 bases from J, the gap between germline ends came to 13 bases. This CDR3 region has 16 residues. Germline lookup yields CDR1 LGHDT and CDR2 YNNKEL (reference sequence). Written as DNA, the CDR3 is TGTGCCAGCAGCCCACCAGGGATCCGCTCTGGAAACACCATATATTTT. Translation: CASSPPGIRSGNTIYF.

This CDR3 reads CASSPLASYEQYF. Here the CDR3 DNA reads TGTGCCAGCAGCCCCCTCGCCAGTTACGAGCAGTACTTC. The chain joins TRBV7-9 to TRBJ2-7; no definite D call. The V gene's germline CDR1 is SEHNR and CDR2 FQNEAQ (reference sequence). Trimming removed 5 bases at V and 4 bases at J, with 12 bases between. This CDR3 is built from 13 residues.

The chain's CDR3 is CASSLASTGIYGYTF. In DNA form, the CDR3 reads TGTGCCAGCAGTTTAGCCTCGACAGGAATCTATGGCTACACCTTC. The V call is TRBV27, the J call TRBJ1-2, with D possibly being TRBD1 (6 bases). The CDR3 extends over 15 amino acids. Trimming pared 2 bases from V and 4 bases from J, leaving 14 bases between. In germline, CDR1 is MNHEY, CDR2 SMNVEV (reference sequence).

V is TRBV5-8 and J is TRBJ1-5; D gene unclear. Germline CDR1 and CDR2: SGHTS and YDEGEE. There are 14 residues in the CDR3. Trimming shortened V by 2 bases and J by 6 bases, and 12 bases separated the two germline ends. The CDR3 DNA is TGTGCCAGCAGCTTTAAGGAGGTCTTTCAGCCCCAGCATTTT. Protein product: CASSFKEVFQPQHF.

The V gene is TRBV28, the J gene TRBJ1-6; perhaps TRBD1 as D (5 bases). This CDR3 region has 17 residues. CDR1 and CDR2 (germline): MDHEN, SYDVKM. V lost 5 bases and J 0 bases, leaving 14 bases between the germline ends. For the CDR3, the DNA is TGTGCCAGCAGTGCTCCAGGGCTTAGCTCCTATAATTCACCCCTCCACTTT. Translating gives CASSAPGLSSYNSPLHF.

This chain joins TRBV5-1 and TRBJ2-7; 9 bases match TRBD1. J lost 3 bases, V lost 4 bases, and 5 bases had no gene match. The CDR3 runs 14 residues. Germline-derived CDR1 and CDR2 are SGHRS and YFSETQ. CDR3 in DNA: TGCGCCAGCAGCCCGACAGGGGGTCTCTACGAGCAGTACTTC. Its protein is CASSPTGGLYEQYF.

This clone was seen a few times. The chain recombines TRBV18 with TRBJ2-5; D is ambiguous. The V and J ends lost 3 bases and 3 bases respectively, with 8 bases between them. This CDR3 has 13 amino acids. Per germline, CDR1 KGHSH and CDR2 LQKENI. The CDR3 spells CASSPLMEETQYF. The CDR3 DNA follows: TGTGCCAGCTCACCCCTAATGGAAGAGACCCAGTACTTC. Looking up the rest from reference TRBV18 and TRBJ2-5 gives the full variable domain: NAGVMQNPRHLVRRRGQEARLRCSPMKGHSHVYWYRQLPEEGLKFMVYLQKENIIDESGMPKERFSAEFPKEGPSILRIQQVVRGDSAAYFCASSPLMEETQYFGPGTRLLVL.

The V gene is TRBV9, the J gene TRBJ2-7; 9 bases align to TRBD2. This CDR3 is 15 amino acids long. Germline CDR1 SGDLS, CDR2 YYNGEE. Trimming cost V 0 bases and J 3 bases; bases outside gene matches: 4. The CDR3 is CASSVAAGGDYEQYF. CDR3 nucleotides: TGTGCCAGCAGCGTAGCCGCGGGAGGGGACTACGAGCAGTACTTC.

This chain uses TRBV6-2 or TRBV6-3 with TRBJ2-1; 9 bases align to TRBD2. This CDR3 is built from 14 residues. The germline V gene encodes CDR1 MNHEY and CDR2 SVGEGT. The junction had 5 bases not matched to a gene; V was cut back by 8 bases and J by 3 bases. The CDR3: CASCRAGGYNEQFF. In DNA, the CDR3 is TGTGCCAGCTGCCGAGCGGGAGGCTACAATGAGCAGTTCTTC.

In DNA form, the CDR3 reads TGTGCCAGCAGCCCCGCGGGGGTGAACACTGAAGCTTTCTTT. Its protein is CASSPAGVNTEAFF. This chain links TRBV11-3 with TRBJ1-1; weak D call: TRBD1 (5 bases). There are 14 residues in the CDR3. Between the trimmed V and J ends, which lost 5 bases and 0 bases, there was a span of 10 bases. Germline CDR1 and CDR2: SGHNT and YENEEA.

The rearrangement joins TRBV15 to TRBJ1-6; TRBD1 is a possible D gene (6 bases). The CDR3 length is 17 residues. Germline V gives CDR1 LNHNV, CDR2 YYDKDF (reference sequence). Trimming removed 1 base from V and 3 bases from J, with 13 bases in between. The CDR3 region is CATSRAASRGYNSPLHF. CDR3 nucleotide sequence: TGTGCCACCAGCAGAGCTGCTTCCAGGGGCTATAATTCACCCCTCCACTTT.

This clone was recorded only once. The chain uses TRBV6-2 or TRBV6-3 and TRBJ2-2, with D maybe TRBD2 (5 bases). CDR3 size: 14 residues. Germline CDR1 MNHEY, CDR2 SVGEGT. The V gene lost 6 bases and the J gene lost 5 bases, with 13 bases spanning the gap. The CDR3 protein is CASSQKWETGELFF. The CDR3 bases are TGTGCCAGCAGCCAAAAATGGGAGACCGGGGAGCTGTTTTTT.

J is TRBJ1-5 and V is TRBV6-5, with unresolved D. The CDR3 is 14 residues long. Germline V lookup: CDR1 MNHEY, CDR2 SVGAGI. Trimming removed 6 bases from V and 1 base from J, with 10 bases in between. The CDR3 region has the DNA TGTGCCAGCAGGTCCCTTGAGAGCAATCAGCCCCAGCATTTT. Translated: CASRSLESNQPQHF.

CDR3 in amino acids: CASSPGLAGFTDTQYF. CDR3 sequence (DNA): TGTGCCAGCAGCCCCGGACTAGCGGGATTCACAGATACGCAGTATTTT. This chain connects TRBV5-6 to TRBJ2-3; 12 bases line up with TRBD2. Germline values: CDR1 SGHDT, CDR2 YYEEEE. The ends lost 4 bases at V and 2 bases at J; junction bases unmatched: 5. The CDR3 consists of 16 residues.

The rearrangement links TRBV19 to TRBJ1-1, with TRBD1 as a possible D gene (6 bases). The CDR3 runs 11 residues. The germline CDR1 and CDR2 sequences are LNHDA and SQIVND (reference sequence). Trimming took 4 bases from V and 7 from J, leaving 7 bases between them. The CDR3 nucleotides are TGTGCCAGTAGTAAGACAGGTGAAGCTTTCTTT. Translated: CASSKTGEAFF.